Below are 13 T cell receptor beta chains sequenced from a single sample in a study of OX40 agonist ivuxolimab in advanced cancers. This table comes from immunoSEQ multiplex PCR, and its TCRdb copy is limited to in-frame clones, with some not included. The sample holds over 45,000 clones; approximately 88% are singletons and the top ten take around 15%. The material was CD4+ or CD8+ T cells sorted from blood, obtained in a trial of the OX40 agonist ivuxolimab. Every receptor here comes from an adult with an advanced solid tumor such as melanoma, head and neck, liver or kidney cancer.

The chain uses TRBV5-5 and TRBJ2-1; a weak D match, TRBD2 (6 bases). The germline V gene encodes CDR1 SGHKS and CDR2 YYEKEE (reference sequence). The V and J ends lost 7 bases and 5 bases respectively, with 19 bases between them. The length of the CDR3 is 15 residues. CDR3: CASRWAGREDNEQFF. As DNA, the CDR3 is TGTGCCAGCCGATGGGCGGGAAGGGAGGACAATGAGCAGTTCTTC.

The rearrangement links TRBV10-3 to TRBJ2-7, with 8 bases matching TRBD2. The CDR3 runs to 14 residues. The junction had 14 bases not matched to a gene; V was cut back by 9 bases and J by 7 bases. Germline V lookup: CDR1 ENHRY, CDR2 SYGVKD. CDR3 amino acids: CAMAGGGGPLEQYF. The CDR3 bases are TGTGCCATGGCGGGGGGCGGGGGTCCTCTGGAGCAGTACTTC.

V is TRBV28 and J is TRBJ1-1; D possibly corresponds to TRBD1 (6 bases). The CDR3 has 16 amino acids. Trimming shortened V by 5 bases and J by 1 base, and 17 bases separated the two germline ends. The V gene's germline CDR1 is MDHEN and CDR2 SYDVKM. The CDR3 here is CASSPQSGAPNTEAFF. CDR3 nucleotide sequence: TGTGCCAGCAGTCCTCAATCAGGGGCGCCGAACACTGAAGCTTTCTTT.

This rearrangement joins TRBV27 to TRBJ2-1; 8 nucleotides align to TRBD1. The CDR3 covers 14 residues. CDR1 and CDR2 (germline): MNHEY, SMNVEV (reference sequence). V lost 6 bases to trimming and J lost 6 bases; unmatched junction nucleotides: 7. CDR3 amino acids: CASRLGQGGNEQFF. In nucleotides, the CDR3 is TGTGCCAGCAGGTTAGGACAGGGCGGCAATGAGCAGTTCTTC.

This clone is a singleton in its sample. V usage is TRBV12-5 and J usage is TRBJ2-1; TRBD2 aligns across 10 bases. Per germline, CDR1 LGHNT and CDR2 FRNRAP. CDR3 length: 15 amino acids. The trim removed 1 base at V and 4 bases at J, leaving 1 base unmatched. The CDR3 loop reads CASGLGLAGYNEQFF. CDR3 bases: TGTGCTAGTGGTTTGGGACTAGCGGGTTACAATGAGCAGTTCTTC. Variable domain in full (rest from reference TRBV12-5 and TRBJ2-1): DARVTQTPRHKVTEMGQEVTMRCQPILGHNTVFWYRQTMMQGLELLAYFRNRAPLDDSGMPKDRFSAEMPDATLATLKIQPSEPRDSAVYFCASGLGLAGYNEQFFGPGTRLTVL.

V gene TRBV10-1 combines with J gene TRBJ1-1; possibly TRBD1 for D (6 bases). Germline V gene lookup returns CDR1 WNHNN and CDR2 SYGVQD (reference sequence). The V end lost 3 bases, the J end lost 1 base, and 12 bases lay between the germline ends. The CDR3 has 15 amino acids. The CDR3, as DNA: TGCGCCAGCAGTGACAGGGGTCGAAAGAACACTGAAGCTTTCTTT. This sequence encodes CASSDRGRKNTEAFF.

The rearrangement joins TRBV6-5 to TRBJ1-3; D is uncertain. This CDR3 contains 14 residues. V was clipped by 0 bases and J by 7 bases, with 10 bases between them. The V gene's germline CDR1 is MNHEY and CDR2 SVGAGI. The CDR3 is CASSYSEGLNTIYF. The CDR3 DNA reads as TGTGCCAGCAGTTACTCAGAAGGGTTGAACACCATATATTTT.

The chain uses TRBV30 and TRBJ2-7, with D unclear. The CDR3 spans 13 residues. V lost 1 base and J lost 2, with 9 bases in between. The germline CDR1 and CDR2 sequences are GTSNPN and SVGIG (reference sequence). The CDR3 region is CAWSDYGPYEQYF. CDR3 sequence (DNA): TGTGCCTGGAGTGACTACGGCCCCTACGAGCAGTACTTC.

V usage is TRBV7-8 and J usage is TRBJ1-1; the D is unclear. This CDR3 contains 15 residues. Germline V gene sequence: CDR1 SGHVS, CDR2 FQNEAQ. V was shortened by 1 base and J by 2 bases, with 11 bases between the two germline ends. CDR3: CASSLGRPPNTEAFF. Written as DNA, the CDR3 is TGTGCCAGCAGCTTAGGTCGACCACCCAACACTGAAGCTTTCTTT. Based on the CDR3 plus reference TRBV7-8 and TRBJ1-1, the full variable domain is GAGVSQSPRYKVAKRGQDVALRCDPISGHVSLFWYQQALGQGPEFLTYFQNEAQLDKSGLPSDRFFAERPEGSVSTLKIQRTQQEDSAVYLCASSLGRPPNTEAFFGQGTRLTVV.

The J gene is TRBJ2-3, the V gene TRBV6-5; 7 nucleotides line up with TRBD2. The V gene end was trimmed by 0 bases and the J gene end by 4 bases; junction bases not matched to a gene: 7. The CDR3 is 16 amino acids. CDR1 and CDR2 from the germline V gene are MNHEY and SVGAGI. Here the CDR3 reads CASSYSRASGSDTQYF. The DNA for the CDR3 is TGTGCCAGCAGTTACTCGAGAGCTAGCGGATCAGATACGCAGTATTTT.

This clone appeared once. The CDR3 loop reads CASSPQGAENTEAFF. The CDR3 nucleotides read TGTGCCAGCTCACCTCAGGGGGCCGAGAACACTGAAGCTTTCTTT. V and J are TRBV18 and TRBJ1-1; 8 bases are a match to TRBD1. The V gene's germline CDR1 is KGHSH and CDR2 LQKENI. V lost 3 bases and J lost 1; bases outside the gene matches: 4. CDR3 length equals 15 residues.

The chain is built from TRBV30 and TRBJ1-5; D uncertain. Per the germline V gene, CDR1 is GTSNPN and CDR2 is SVGIG (reference sequence). The CDR3 consists of 15 residues. V was trimmed by 6 bases and J by 4 bases, leaving 19 bases between them. Written as DNA, the CDR3 is TGTGCCTGTAGCCCGTTCAGCGGAAATAATCAGCCCCAGCATTTT. It yields the protein CACSPFSGNNQPQHF.

The rearrangement uses TRBV6-5 and TRBJ2-2; D not resolved. Deletions cut 2 bases from V and 5 bases from J, with 3 bases between. Per germline, CDR1 MNHEY and CDR2 SVGAGI. The CDR3 extends over 12 amino acids. DNA for the CDR3: TGTGCCAGCAGTTACCAGACCGGGGAGCTGTTTTTT. It encodes CASSYQTGELFF.